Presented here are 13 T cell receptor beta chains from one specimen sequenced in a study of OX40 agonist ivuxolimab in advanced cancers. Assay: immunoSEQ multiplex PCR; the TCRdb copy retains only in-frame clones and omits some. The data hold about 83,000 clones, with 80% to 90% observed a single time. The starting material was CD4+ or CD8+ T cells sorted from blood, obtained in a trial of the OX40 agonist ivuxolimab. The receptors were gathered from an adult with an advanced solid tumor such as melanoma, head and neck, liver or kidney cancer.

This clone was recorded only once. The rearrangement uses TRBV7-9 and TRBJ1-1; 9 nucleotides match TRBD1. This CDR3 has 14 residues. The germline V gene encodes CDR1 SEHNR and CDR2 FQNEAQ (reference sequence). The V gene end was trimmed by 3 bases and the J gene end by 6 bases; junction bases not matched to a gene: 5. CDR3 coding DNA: TGTGCCAGCAGCTTGGGACAGGGCCGCCCTGAAGCTTTCTTT. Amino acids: CASSLGQGRPEAFF.

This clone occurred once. The CDR3 DNA follows: TGCGCCAGCAGCTCGGACAGGTGGGGCTACACCTTC. Translating it yields CASSSDRWGYTF. The chain carries TRBV5-1 and TRBJ1-2, with TRBD1 matching over 7 bases. Germline lookup yields CDR1 SGHRS and CDR2 YFSETQ. The CDR3 is 12 residues long. V was pared by 3 bases and J by 8 bases, with 4 bases of the junction left unmatched.

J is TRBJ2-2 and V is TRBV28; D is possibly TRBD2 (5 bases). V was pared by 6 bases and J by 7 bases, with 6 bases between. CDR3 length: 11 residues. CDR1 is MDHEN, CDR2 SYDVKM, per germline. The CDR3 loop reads CASRGLGELFF. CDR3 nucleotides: TGTGCCAGCAGAGGACTCGGGGAGCTGTTTTTT.

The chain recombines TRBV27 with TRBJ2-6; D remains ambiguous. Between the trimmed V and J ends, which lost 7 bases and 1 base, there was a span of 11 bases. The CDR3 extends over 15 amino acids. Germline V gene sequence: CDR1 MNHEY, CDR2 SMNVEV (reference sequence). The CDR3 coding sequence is TGTGCCAGCATTTCGTTCGGGTCTGGGGCCAACGTCCTGACTTTC. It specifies CASISFGSGANVLTF.

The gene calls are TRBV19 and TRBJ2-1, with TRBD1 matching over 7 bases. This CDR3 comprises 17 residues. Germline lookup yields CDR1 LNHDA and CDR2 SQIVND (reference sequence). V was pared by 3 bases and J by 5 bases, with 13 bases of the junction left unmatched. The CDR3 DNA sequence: TGTGCCAGTAGTATCGGGCGCAGGGGGTGGGCCGACAATGAGCAGTTCTTC. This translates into CASSIGRRGWADNEQFF.

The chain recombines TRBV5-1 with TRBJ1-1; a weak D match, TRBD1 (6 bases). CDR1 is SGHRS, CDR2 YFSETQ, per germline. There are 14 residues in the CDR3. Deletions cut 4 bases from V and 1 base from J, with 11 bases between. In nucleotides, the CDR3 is TGCGCCAGCAGCCGGGGGGGACAGAACACTGAAGCTTTCTTT. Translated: CASSRGGQNTEAFF.

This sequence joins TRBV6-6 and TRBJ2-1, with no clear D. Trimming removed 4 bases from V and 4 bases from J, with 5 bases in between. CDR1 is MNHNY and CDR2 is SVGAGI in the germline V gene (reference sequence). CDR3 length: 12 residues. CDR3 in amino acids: CASSLGYNEQFF. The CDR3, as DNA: TGTGCCAGCAGTTTAGGTTACAATGAGCAGTTCTTC.

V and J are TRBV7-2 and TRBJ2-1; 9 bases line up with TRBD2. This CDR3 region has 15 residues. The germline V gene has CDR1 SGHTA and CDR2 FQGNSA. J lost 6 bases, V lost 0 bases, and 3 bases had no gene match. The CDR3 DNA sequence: TGTGCCAGCAGCTTAGCTAGCGGGAGAAGCAATGAGCAGTTCTTC. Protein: CASSLASGRSNEQFF.

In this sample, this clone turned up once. CDR3 sequence reads: CASSQAPSDREGQYF. CDR3 nucleotides: TGTGCCAGCAGCCAAGCCCCTTCGGACAGGGAGGGGCAGTACTTC. V gene TRBV7-9 combines with J gene TRBJ2-7; D may be TRBD1 (8 bases). Germline CDR1 reads SEHNR; CDR2 reads FQNEAQ (reference sequence). The CDR3 has 15 residues. V lost 5 bases and J lost 9, with 23 bases in between.

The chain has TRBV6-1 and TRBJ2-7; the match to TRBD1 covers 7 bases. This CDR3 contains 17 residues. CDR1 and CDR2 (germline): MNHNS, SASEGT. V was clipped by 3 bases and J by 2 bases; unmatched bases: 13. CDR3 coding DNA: TGTGCCAGCAGTGATCCCCGACAGGGAGAGTTGACCTACGAGCAGTACTTC. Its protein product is CASSDPRQGELTYEQYF.

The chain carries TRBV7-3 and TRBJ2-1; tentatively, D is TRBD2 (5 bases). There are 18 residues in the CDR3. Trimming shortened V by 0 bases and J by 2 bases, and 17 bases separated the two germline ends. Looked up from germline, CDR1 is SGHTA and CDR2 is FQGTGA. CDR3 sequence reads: CASSLTGAAGWTYNEQFF. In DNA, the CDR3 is TGTGCCAGCAGCTTAACGGGCGCGGCGGGTTGGACCTACAATGAGCAGTTCTTC.

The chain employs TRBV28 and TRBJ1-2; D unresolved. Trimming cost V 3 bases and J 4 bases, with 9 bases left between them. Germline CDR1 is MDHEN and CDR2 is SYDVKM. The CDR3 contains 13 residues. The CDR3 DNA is TGTGCCAGCAGTTTGGTCGGAGTCTATGGCTACACCTTC. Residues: CASSLVGVYGYTF.

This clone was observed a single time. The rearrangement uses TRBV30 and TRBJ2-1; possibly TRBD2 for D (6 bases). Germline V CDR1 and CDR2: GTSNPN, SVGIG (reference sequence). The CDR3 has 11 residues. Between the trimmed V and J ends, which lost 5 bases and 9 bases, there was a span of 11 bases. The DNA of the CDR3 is TGTGCCTGGGCCCTAGCGAGTGAGCAGTTCTTC. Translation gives CAWALASEQFF. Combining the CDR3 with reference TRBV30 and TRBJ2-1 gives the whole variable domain SQTIHQWPATLVQPVGSPLSLECTVEGTSNPNLYWYRQAAGRGLQLLFYSVGIGQISSEVPQNLSASRPQDRQFILSSKKLLLSDSGFYLCAWALASEQFFGPGTRLTVL.